This T cell receptor beta chain emerged from a study of T-cell memory formation after mild COVID-19 (dated by TCRdb to the early 2020s). Broadly, across the study: TCR sequence clusters from the two donors were largely donor specific. T-cell clones expanding and contracting after mild COVID-19 in a couple of donors were tracked by longitudinal TCRalpha and TCRbeta repertoire sequencing. Two young, previously healthy adult volunteers made up the cohort, one male and one female.

PBMCs were isolated by Ficoll-Paque density gradient centrifugation. The research as a whole found: SARS-CoV-2 specificity was not confirmed for the second-wave clones peaking on day 37. Some responding clones were detected in pre-infection memory, suggesting pre-existing cross-reactive memory T cells joined the SARS-CoV-2 response. Contracting CD4+ clones appeared mostly in the CM and EM memory subsets, whereas CD8+ clones were enriched in EMRA. From day 15 to 85, contracting clones showed balanced CD4/CD8 phenotypes, whereas a second wave of clones that expanded from day 15 to 37 leaned towards CD4+. The study covered only a couple of mild cases, and larger cohorts including severe cases with pre-infection samples were considered necessary.

Instrument used: Illumina NovaSeq 6000. Using 5'RACE with constant-segment primers, TCRalpha and TCRbeta cDNA libraries were constructed, with sample barcodes and unique molecular identifiers added in the process. RNA was extracted from every sample with Trizol reagent. The libraries were amplified in two PCR steps, and the second step added a second sample barcode and Illumina TruSeq adapters. The libraries were sequenced on an Illumina NovaSeq using 2 x 150 bp paired-end reads. The published analysis was carried out like this. Reads were demultiplexed and collapsed into UMI-guided consensus sequences with migec v1.2.7. With mixcr v2.1.11, UMI consensuses were aligned to TRA and TRB V and J templates and assembled into clonotypes. A clonotype was counted as expanded or contracted only if both edgeR and NoisET called the change significant, with noise models trained on biological replicates. For edgeR calls, the cutoffs were a false discovery rate-adjusted p below 0.01 and a log2 fold-change threshold of 1. As an exploratory analysis of dynamics, PCA with hierarchical clustering was applied to max-normalized trajectories of the 1000 most abundant clonotypes. The CD4 or CD8 phenotype of responding clones was assigned using the separately sequenced CD4+ and CD8+ repertoires. Using fastp at Q25 and MiXCR, TCRdb reprocessed the public reads and kept productive beta chains. Every CDR3 protein is listed once, alongside the most common genes and DNA of its rows. TCRdb, not the authors, supplied the V and J calls. Recorded for this sample are 45,000 to 65,000 distinct CDR3 sequences; 9% to 9.5% of them occurred a single time. Jointly, the top ten make up around 1.2% of the sample.

About this clonotype: Its antigen is currently not known. The record has no base qualities; no much larger clone is one base away.

This sequence originates from a man younger than 35 who had mild COVID-19 (a few samples of this study predate the infection). The sample titles of this study are shuffled in the database, so cell type and time point are left out; the donor was told from shared clones. The sequenced material came from PBMCs or a T cell subset sorted from them (not recorded which).

The DNA sequence is given as TGCAGTGCTAGAAGGACTAGCGGGGTGGCCAATGAGCAGTTCTTC. Its protein is CSARRTSGVANEQFF. The chain employs TRBV20-1 and TRBJ2-1, with 12 junctional bases fitting TRBD2. From its cysteine to its phenylalanine, the CDR3 spans 15 amino acids. Only the CDR3 part of the read is kept: 45 bases, read in frame from the first base. Relative to germline, V is missing 2 bases and J is missing 6 bases, with 5 bases of the junction outside any gene match. Via the germline V gene (reference sequence), CDR1 is DFQATT and CDR2 SNEGSKA.